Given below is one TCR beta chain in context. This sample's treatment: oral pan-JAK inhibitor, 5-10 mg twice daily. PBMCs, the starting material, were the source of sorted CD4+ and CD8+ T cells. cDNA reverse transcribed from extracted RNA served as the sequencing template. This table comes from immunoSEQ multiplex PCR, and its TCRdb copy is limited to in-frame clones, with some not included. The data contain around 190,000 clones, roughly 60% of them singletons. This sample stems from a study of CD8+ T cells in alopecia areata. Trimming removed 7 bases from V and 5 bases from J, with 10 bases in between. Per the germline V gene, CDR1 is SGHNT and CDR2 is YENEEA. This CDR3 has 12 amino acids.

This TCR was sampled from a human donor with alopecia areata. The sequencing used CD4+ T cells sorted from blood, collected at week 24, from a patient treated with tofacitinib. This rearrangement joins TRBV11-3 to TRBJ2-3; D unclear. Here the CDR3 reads CASNQWGDTQYF. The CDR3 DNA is TGTGCCAGCAATCAGTGGGGAGATACGCAGTATTTT.